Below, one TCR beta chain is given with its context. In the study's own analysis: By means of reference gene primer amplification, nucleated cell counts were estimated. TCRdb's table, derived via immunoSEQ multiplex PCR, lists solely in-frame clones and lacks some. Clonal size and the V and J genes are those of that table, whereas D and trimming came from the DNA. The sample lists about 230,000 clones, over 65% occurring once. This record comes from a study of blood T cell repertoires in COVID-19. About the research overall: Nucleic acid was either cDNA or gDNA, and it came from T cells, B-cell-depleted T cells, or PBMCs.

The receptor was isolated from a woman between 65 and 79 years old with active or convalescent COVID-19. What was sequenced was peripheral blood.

CDR3: CASSTTSGSPHEQFF. The DNA of the CDR3 is TGTGCCAGCAGCACCACTAGCGGGAGCCCCCATGAGCAGTTCTTC. This chain joins TRBV21-1 and TRBJ2-1; TRBD2 reflects the table's D call only, with no check against the DNA. TRBV21-1 is flagged as a pseudogene. The CDR3 has 15 amino acids.